Below, 9 T cell receptor beta chains from the same sample are listed, as sequenced in a study of blood T cell repertoires in COVID-19. Data came from immunoSEQ multiplex PCR; TCRdb stores just in-frame clones and leaves some out. Of under 60,000 clones in the sample, roughly 91% were seen once. What was sequenced was peripheral blood. The source is a human donor in a cohort sampled during active COVID-19.

The chain has TRBV6-2 or TRBV6-3 and TRBJ2-7; 7 bases line up with TRBD1. The germline CDR1 and CDR2 sequences are MNHEY and SVGEGT. The CDR3 is made up of 14 amino acids. The V and J ends lost 2 bases and 2 bases, in that order; junction bases with no gene match: 3. CDR3: CASSYPGTAYEQYF. CDR3 DNA: TGTGCCAGCAGTTACCCCGGGACAGCCTACGAGCAGTACTTC.

The V and J genes are TRBV12-3 or TRBV12-4 and TRBJ1-2; D possibly corresponds to TRBD1 (5 bases). This CDR3 spans 12 amino acids. V lost 0 bases and J lost 7, with 6 bases in between. The CDR3 sequence: CASSLAGAGYTF. CDR3 in DNA: TGTGCCAGCAGTTTAGCAGGGGCTGGCTACACCTTC.

The J gene is TRBJ1-5, the V gene TRBV12-3 or TRBV12-4, with 9 bases that match TRBD1. The length of the CDR3 is 13 residues. V was pared by 6 bases and J by 6 bases, with 3 bases of the junction left unmatched. Here the CDR3 DNA reads TGTGCCAGCAGCTCGGACAGGGGTCAGCCCCAGCATTTT. Encoded protein: CASSSDRGQPQHF.

V and J are TRBV9 and TRBJ2-1; 9 bases are a match to TRBD2. Germline V gene data show CDR1 as SGDLS and CDR2 as YYNGEE. After removal of 0 bases from V and 5 bases from J, the junction contained 6 bases not matched to a gene. The CDR3 has 16 amino acids. The CDR3 DNA reads as TGTGCCAGCAGCGTAGGGACTAGCGTGACGGACAATGAGCAGTTCTTC. Translated: CASSVGTSVTDNEQFF.

This clone appeared a few times. The chain employs TRBV5-5 and TRBJ2-7; D remains ambiguous. The CDR3 has 11 amino acids. Germline CDR1 is SGHKS and CDR2 is YYEKEE (reference sequence). The V gene lost 4 bases and the J gene lost 7 bases, with 9 bases spanning the gap. CDR3 protein: CASSENQEQYF. As DNA, the CDR3 is TGTGCCAGCAGCGAGAATCAAGAGCAGTACTTC.

The rearrangement links TRBV7-3 to TRBJ2-2; the D is unclear. The CDR3 is 12 amino acids. Trimming stripped 2 bases from V and 5 bases from J, with 3 bases between. From germline, CDR1 is SGHTA and CDR2 FQGTGA. CDR3: CASSLETGELFF. The CDR3 DNA is TGTGCCAGCAGCTTAGAGACCGGGGAGCTGTTTTTT.

V is TRBV25-1 and J is TRBJ1-1; D remains ambiguous. The CDR3 is 14 amino acids. The germline V gene has CDR1 MGHDK and CDR2 SYGVNS. Trimming cost V 6 bases and J 4 bases, with 15 bases left between them. CDR3 coding DNA: TGTGCCAGCAGCCCCGCGGTGACGGGCACTGAAGCTTTCTTT. Its protein is CASSPAVTGTEAFF.

This chain uses TRBV5-1 with TRBJ2-3; 9 bases align to TRBD2. V lost 0 bases and J lost 4; bases outside the gene matches: 3. The germline gives CDR1 SGHRS, CDR2 YFSETQ. There are 15 residues in the CDR3. The CDR3 DNA is TGCGCCAGCAGCTTGGAGTCTAGCGGGGCAGATACGCAGTATTTT. This codes for CASSLESSGADTQYF.

The V and J genes are TRBV18 and TRBJ1-5; D is ambiguous. This CDR3 has 13 residues. With 3 bases removed from V and 4 bases from J, the gap between germline ends came to 7 bases. CDR1 and CDR2 from the germline V gene are KGHSH and LQKENI. The CDR3 sequence is CASSPDRNQPQHF. CDR3 coding DNA: TGTGCCAGCTCACCTGATAGAAATCAGCCCCAGCATTTT.